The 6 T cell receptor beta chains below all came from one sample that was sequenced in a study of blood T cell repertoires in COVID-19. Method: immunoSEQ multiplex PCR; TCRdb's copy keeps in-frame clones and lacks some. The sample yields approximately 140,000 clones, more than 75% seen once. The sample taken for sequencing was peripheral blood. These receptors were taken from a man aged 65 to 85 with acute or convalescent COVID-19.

CDR3 residues: CASSYSERDASYEQYF. The DNA of the CDR3 is TGTGCCAGCAGTTATTCGGAGCGGGACGCCTCCTACGAGCAGTACTTC. The V and J genes are TRBV6-2 or TRBV6-3 and TRBJ2-7; 7 positions agree with TRBD2. Germline V gene sequence: CDR1 MNHEY, CDR2 SVGEGT. With V trimmed by 3 bases and J by 0 bases, 8 bases remained unmatched. This CDR3 is 16 amino acids long.

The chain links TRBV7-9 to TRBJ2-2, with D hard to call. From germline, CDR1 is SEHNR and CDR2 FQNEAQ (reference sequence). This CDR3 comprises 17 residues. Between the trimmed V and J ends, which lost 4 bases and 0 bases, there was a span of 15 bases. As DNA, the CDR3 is TGTGCCAGCAGCTCCCTGGGCCTCACCGCGAACACCGGGGAGCTGTTTTTT. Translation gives CASSSLGLTANTGELFF.

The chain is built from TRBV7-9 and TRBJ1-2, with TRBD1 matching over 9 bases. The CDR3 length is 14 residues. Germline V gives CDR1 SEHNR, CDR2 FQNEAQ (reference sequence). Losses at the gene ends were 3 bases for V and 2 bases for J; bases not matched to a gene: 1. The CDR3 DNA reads TGTGCCAGCAGCTTGGGACAGGGCAACTATGGCTACACCTTC. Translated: CASSLGQGNYGYTF. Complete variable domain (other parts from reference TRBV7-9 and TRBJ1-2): DTGVSQNPRHKITKRGQNVTFRCDPISEHNRLYWYRQTLGQGPEFLTYFQNEAQLEKSRLLSDRFSAERPKGSFSTLEIQRTEQGDSAMYLCASSLGQGNYGYTFGSGTRLTVV.

DNA of the CDR3: TGTGCCAGCAGACGAGGACAAGGACGGCTTTATGGCTACACCTTC. This translates into CASRRGQGRLYGYTF. The chain is built from TRBV6-5 and TRBJ1-2, with a possible D match to TRBD1 (5 bases). This CDR3 region has 15 residues. From germline, CDR1 is MNHEY and CDR2 SVGAGI. Trimming took off 6 bases at V and 5 bases at J, with 19 bases between the two ends.

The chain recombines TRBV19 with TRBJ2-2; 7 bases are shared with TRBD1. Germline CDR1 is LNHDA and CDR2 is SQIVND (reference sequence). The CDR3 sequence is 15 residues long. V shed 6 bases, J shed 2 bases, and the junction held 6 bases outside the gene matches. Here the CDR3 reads CASSLGQTNTGELFF. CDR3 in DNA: TGTGCCAGTAGCCTGGGACAGACCAACACCGGGGAGCTGTTTTTT.

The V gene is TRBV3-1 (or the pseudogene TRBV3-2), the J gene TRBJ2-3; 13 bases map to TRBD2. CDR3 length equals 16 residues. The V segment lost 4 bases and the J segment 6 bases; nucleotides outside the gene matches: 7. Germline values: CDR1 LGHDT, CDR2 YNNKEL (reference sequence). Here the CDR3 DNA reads TGTGCCAGCAGCCCCCGGACTAGCGGGAGTAGGGATACGCAGTATTTT. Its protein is CASSPRTSGSRDTQYF.